The present T cell receptor beta chain was sequenced within a study of T-cell memory formation after mild COVID-19. In this sample, this clonotype turned up once. The 5'RACE method, run with constant-segment primers, produced TCR alpha and TCR beta cDNA libraries (carrying sample barcodes and UMIs). One entry per CDR3 protein results from TCRdb running MiXCR on the 5' RACE reads. The data contain around 340,000 distinct CDR3 sequences, roughly 15% of them singletons. CDR1 is MNHNS and CDR2 is SASEGT in the germline V gene. V lost 6 bases and J 8 bases, leaving 16 bases between the germline ends. This CDR3 has 13 amino acids.

The TCR originated in a young man who had mild COVID-19 (a few samples of this study predate the infection). Cell type and time point are not known. The chain is built from TRBV6-1 and TRBJ1-2; D might be TRBD1 (6 bases). The sequenced material came from PBMCs or a T cell subset sorted from them (not recorded which). CDR3 residues: CASREQQGRGYTF. The CDR3 nucleotides are TGTGCCAGCAGAGAGCAACAGGGACGGGGCTACACCTTC.